The 5 T cell receptor beta chains in this list originate from one sample, sequenced in a study of blood T cell repertoires in COVID-19. Clones were sequenced by immunoSEQ multiplex PCR, and TCRdb holds only the in-frame ones, with some missing. The top ten clones hold approximately 4% of a sample with approximately 260,000 clones, just under 90% of them seen once. Material for sequencing was peripheral blood. The source of these receptors is a woman in her forties with acute or convalescent COVID-19.

V gene TRBV4-1 combines with J gene TRBJ1-5; 9 nucleotides match TRBD1. The J segment lost 7 bases and the V segment lost 4 bases, leaving 2 bases of the junction unmatched. Germline CDR1 and CDR2: MGHRA and YSYEKL. The CDR3 runs 13 residues. CDR3 loop: CASSPGQGQPQHF. CDR3 bases: TGCGCCAGCAGCCCTGGACAGGGGCAGCCCCAGCATTTT.

The chain has TRBV9 and TRBJ1-2, with 10 positions matching TRBD1. Per the germline V gene, CDR1 is SGDLS and CDR2 is YYNGEE. The CDR3 spans 15 residues. J lost 4 bases, V lost 4 bases, and 7 bases had no gene match. The CDR3 DNA reads as TGTGCCAGCAGCTACCGGGACAGGGGTACCTATGGCTACACCTTC. It translates to CASSYRDRGTYGYTF.

Only one count was recorded for this clone. This rearrangement joins TRBV6-1 to TRBJ2-3; 7 nucleotides line up with TRBD2. The CDR3 has 16 residues. From germline, CDR1 is MNHNS and CDR2 SASEGT. Germline trimming cut 4 bases from V and 1 base from J; bases unmatched to any gene: 8. Written as DNA, the CDR3 is TGTGCCAGCAGTGCGATAGGACTAGAAGGCACAGATACGCAGTATTTT. It translates to CASSAIGLEGTDTQYF.

This chain connects TRBV4-1 to TRBJ2-1, with 8 positions matching TRBD2. Germline CDR1 reads MGHRA; CDR2 reads YSYEKL. V lost 8 bases and J lost 0; bases outside the gene matches: 6. CDR3 size: 15 residues. The DNA of the CDR3 is TGCGCCAGCGGGGAGCGGGGGAGCTCCTACAATGAGCAGTTCTTC. This codes for CASGERGSSYNEQFF.

V gene TRBV2 combines with J gene TRBJ2-1, with TRBD2 matching 12 bases. The CDR3 sequence is 16 residues long. Germline CDR1 SNHLY, CDR2 FYNNEI. The V segment lost 6 bases and the J segment 5 bases; nucleotides outside the gene matches: 8. CDR3 loop: CASRSGTSGPDNEQFF. The CDR3 DNA follows: TGTGCCAGCAGATCAGGGACTAGCGGGCCTGACAATGAGCAGTTCTTC.